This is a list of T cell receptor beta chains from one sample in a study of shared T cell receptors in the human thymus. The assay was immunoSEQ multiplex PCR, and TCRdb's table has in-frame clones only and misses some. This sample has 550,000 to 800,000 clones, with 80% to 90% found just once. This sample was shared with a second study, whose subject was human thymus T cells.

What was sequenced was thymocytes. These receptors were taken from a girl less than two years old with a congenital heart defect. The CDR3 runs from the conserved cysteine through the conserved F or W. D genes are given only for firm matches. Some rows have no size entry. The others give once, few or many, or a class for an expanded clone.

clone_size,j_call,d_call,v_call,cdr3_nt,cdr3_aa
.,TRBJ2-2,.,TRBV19,TGTGCCAGTAGTATCGAACAGGCGAACACCGGGGAGCTGTTTTTT,CASSIEQANTGELFF
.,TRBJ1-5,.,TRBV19,TGTGCCAGTAGTGGGCCTCGGGGGCCCCAGCATTTT,CASSGPRGPQHF
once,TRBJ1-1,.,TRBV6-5,TGTGCCAGCATCCCTACAGGCTGGCTGGGCACTGAAGCTTTCTTT,CASIPTGWLGTEAFF
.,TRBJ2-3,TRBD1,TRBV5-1,TGCGCCAGCAGCTCGGGACAGGGAACAGATACGCAGTATTTT,CASSSGQGTDTQYF
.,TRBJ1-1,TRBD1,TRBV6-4,TGTGCCAGCAGTGACACAGGGGAAGGTGAAGCTTTCTTT,CASSDTGEGEAFF
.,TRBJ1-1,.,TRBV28,TGTGCCAGCAACACCGAGAGATTAGGAGGGATGAACACTGAAGCTTTCTTT,CASNTERLGGMNTEAFF
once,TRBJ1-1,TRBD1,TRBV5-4,TGTGCCAGCAGCCGTTTCGTTTTCGGGACAGGGGAAGGGGACACTGAAGCTTTCTTT,CASSRFVFGTGEGDTEAFF
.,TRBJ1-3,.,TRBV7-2,TGTGCCAGCAGCTTAATACGGTCGCCTGGAAACACCATATATTTT,CASSLIRSPGNTIYF
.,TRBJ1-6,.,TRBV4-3,TGCGCCAGCAGCCCGAGGGGGGGTGGACCCTCCGACTTTCCGGATTCACCCCTCCACTTT,CASSPRGGGPSDFPDSPLHF
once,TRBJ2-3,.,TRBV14,TGTGCCAGCAGCCAATTAAGCGGATCTAGCACAGATACGCAGTATTTT,CASSQLSGSSTDTQYF
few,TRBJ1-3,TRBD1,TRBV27,TGTGCCAGCAGGGGGGACAGGGGAAACACCATATATTTT,CASRGDRGNTIYF
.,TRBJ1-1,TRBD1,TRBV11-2,TGTGCCAGCAGCTCAGGGGGGAACACTGAAGCTTTCTTT,CASSSGGNTEAFF
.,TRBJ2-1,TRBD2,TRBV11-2,TGTGCCAGCAGCCCTCCTTCTAGCGGGGGGCCCGGTGAGCAGTTCTTC,CASSPPSSGGPGEQFF
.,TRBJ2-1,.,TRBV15,TGTGCCACCAGCAGAGATTCTTACGAGGCAGCCCCCTACAATGAGCAGTTCTTC,CATSRDSYEAAPYNEQFF
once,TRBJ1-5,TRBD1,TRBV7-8,TGTGCCAGCAGCTTAAACGGGGGACAGGGAAGTTGGAAAAGCAATCAGCCCCAGCATTTT,CASSLNGGQGSWKSNQPQHF
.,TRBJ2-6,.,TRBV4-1,TGCGCCAGCAGCCAAGGAGGCCCCCAGAGTGGGGCCAACGTCCTGACTTTC,CASSQGGPQSGANVLTF
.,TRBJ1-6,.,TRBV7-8,TGTGCCAGCAGCCCTTTCCCGACTTGGCCCCTCCACTTT,CASSPFPTWPLHF
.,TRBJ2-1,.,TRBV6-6,TGTGCCAGCAGTTTCCCCCTATCCTACAATGAGCAGTTCTTC,CASSFPLSYNEQFF
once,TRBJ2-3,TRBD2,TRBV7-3,TGTGCCAGCAGCTTAAATACTAGCGGGCGAAGACTGGGCACAGATACGCAGTATTTT,CASSLNTSGRRLGTDTQYF
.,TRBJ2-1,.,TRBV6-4,TGTGCCAGCAGTGACCGGACAGCCAAAGCATACAATGAGCAGTTCTTC,CASSDRTAKAYNEQFF
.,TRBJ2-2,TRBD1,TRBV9,TGTGCCAGCAGCGATTCAGGACAGGGGGCGCGTCCCGACACCGGGGAGCTGTTTTTT,CASSDSGQGARPDTGELFF
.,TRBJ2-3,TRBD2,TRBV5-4,TGTGCCAGCAGCTTGTTGTTGGGGACTAGCGACACAGATACGCAGTATTTT,CASSLLLGTSDTDTQYF
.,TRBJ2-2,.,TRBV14,TGTGCCAGCAGCCAAGAGGGTTCAGGGGCTAGAATCACCGGGGAGCTGTTTTTT,CASSQEGSGARITGELFF
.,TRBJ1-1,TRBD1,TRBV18,TGTGCCAGCTCACCAGCGGTCCTGGACCAGGGGGCGCATCCGATGAACACTGAAGCTTTCTTT,CASSPAVLDQGAHPMNTEAFF
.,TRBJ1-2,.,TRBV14,TGTGCCAGCAGCCAAGAGTCAGACTACTATGGCTACACCTTC,CASSQESDYYGYTF
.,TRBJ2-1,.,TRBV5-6,TGTGCCAGCAGCTTGGCCCCGTATAGCTGGTTTGTCGATGAGCAGTTCTTC,CASSLAPYSWFVDEQFF
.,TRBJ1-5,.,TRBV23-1,TGCGCCAGCACCACAGGGAGGGGGAGAGGACAGCCCCAGCATTTT,CASTTGRGRGQPQHF
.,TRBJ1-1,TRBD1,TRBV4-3,TGCGCCAGCAGCCAAGAGGGGACTTTGCAGACAGGGACAGCTTTCTTT,CASSQEGTLQTGTAFF
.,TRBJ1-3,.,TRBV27,TGTGCCAGCAGTTGCTCGGCAGGATCGAACACCATATATTTT,CASSCSAGSNTIYF
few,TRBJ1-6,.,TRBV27,TGTGCCAGCAGAGGGGGTTTATCCTATAATTCACCCCTCCACTTT,CASRGGLSYNSPLHF
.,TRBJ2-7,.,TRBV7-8,TGTGCCAGCAGCTTAGACAGTTGGTGCGAGCAGTACTTC,CASSLDSWCEQYF
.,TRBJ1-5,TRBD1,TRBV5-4,TGTGCCAGCAGCTTCAACCGGGACAGGAAAAAGAACGAGGATCAGCCCCAGCATTTT,CASSFNRDRKKNEDQPQHF
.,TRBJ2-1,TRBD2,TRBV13,TGTGCCAGCAGCCACGGGGGGGCTTACAATGAGCAGTTCTTC,CASSHGGAYNEQFF
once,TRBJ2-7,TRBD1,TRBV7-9,TGTGCCAGCAGCCCGAGACAGGGGGCGCGGGAGCAGTACTTC,CASSPRQGAREQYF
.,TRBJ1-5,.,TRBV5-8,TGTGCCAGCAGCCCCCACCCCAGGGCCGGTCAGCCCCAGCATTTT,CASSPHPRAGQPQHF
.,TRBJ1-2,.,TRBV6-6,TGTGCCAGCAGTTCCGGCGAGGGGACTGGCGATGGCTACACCTTC,CASSSGEGTGDGYTF
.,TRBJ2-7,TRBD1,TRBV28,TGTGCCAGCAGTGCCTCCGGGACAGAGAGCCCCTACGAGCAGTACTTC,CASSASGTESPYEQYF
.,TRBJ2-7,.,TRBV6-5,TGTGCCAGCAACCCAGTGGGAGACGAGCAGTACTTC,CASNPVGDEQYF
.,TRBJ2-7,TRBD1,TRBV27,TGTGCCAGCAGTTTCCTTCCCGGGACAGGGGCCAGCCTATCCTACGAGCAGTACTTC,CASSFLPGTGASLSYEQYF
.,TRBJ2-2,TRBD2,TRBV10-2,TGCGCCAGCAGTGTGGGGCCTTGGGGGGGATTGGGCACCGGGGAGCTGTTTTTT,CASSVGPWGGLGTGELFF
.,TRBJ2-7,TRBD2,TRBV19,TGTGCCAGTACCAGCGGGAACTTCTCTGAGCAGTACTTC,CASTSGNFSEQYF
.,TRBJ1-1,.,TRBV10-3,TGTGCCATCAGCGCCTATGGACAGCGAATGAACACTGAAGCTTTCTTT,CAISAYGQRMNTEAFF
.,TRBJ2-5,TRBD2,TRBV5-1,TGCGCCAGCAGCAACCCCCCTAGCGGGGGTATTGAGACCCAGTACTTC,CASSNPPSGGIETQYF
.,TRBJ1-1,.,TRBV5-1,TGCGCCAGCAGCTTGGCGCAGGAGGACGAAATGAACACTGAAGCTTTCTTT,CASSLAQEDEMNTEAFF